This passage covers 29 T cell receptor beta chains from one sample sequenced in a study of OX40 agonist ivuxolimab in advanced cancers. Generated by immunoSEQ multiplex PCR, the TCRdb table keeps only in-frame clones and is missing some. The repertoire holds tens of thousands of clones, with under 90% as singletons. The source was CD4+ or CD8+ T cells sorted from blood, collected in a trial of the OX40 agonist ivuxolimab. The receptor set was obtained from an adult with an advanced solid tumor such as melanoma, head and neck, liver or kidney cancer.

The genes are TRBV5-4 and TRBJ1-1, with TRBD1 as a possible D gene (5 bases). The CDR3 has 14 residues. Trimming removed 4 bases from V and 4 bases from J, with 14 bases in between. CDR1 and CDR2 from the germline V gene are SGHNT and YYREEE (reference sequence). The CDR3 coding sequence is TGTGCCAGCAGCCCCTCTGGGGGAAGCACTGAAGCTTTCTTT. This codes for CASSPSGGSTEAFF.

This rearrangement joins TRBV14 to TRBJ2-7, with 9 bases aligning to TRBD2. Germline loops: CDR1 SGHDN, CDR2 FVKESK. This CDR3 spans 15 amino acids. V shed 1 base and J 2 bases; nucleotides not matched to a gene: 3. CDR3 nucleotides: TGTGCCAGCAGCCAAGGACTAGCGGAGGCCTACGAGCAGTACTTC. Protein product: CASSQGLAEAYEQYF.

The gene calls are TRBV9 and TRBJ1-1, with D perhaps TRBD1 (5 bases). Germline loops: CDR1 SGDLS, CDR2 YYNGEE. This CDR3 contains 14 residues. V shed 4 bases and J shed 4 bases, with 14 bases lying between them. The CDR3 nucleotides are TGTGCCAGCAGCCCGTATGGAGGGGCCACTGAAGCTTTCTTT. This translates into CASSPYGGATEAFF. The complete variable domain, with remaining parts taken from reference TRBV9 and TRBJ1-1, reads DSGVTQTPKHLITATGQRVTLRCSPRSGDLSVYWYQQSLDQGLQFLIQYYNGEERAKGNILERFSAQQFPDLHSELNLSSLELGDSALYFCASSPYGGATEAFFGQGTRLTVV.

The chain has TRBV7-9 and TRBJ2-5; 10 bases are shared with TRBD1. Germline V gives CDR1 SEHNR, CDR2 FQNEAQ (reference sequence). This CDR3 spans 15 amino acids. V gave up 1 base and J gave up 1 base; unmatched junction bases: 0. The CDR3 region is CASSLGTGGQETQYF. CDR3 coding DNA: TGTGCCAGCAGCTTAGGGACAGGGGGCCAAGAGACCCAGTACTTC. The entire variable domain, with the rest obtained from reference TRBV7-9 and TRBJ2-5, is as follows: DTGVSQNPRHKITKRGQNVTFRCDPISEHNRLYWYRQTLGQGPEFLTYFQNEAQLEKSRLLSDRFSAERPKGSFSTLEIQRTEQGDSAMYLCASSLGTGGQETQYFGPGTRLLVL.

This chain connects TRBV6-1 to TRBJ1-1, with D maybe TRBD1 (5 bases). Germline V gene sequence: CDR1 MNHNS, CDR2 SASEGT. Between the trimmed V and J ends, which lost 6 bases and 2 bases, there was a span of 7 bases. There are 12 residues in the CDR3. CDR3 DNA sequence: TGTGCCAGCAGAACAGGAAACACTGAAGCTTTCTTT. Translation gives CASRTGNTEAFF.

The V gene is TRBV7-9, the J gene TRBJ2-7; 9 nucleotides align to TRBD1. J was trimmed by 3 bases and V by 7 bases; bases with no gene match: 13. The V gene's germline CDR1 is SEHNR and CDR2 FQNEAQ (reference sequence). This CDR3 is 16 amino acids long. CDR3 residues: CASTHADGTGIYEQYV. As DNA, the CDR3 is TGTGCCAGCACCCACGCAGATGGGACAGGGATCTACGAGCAGTACGTC.

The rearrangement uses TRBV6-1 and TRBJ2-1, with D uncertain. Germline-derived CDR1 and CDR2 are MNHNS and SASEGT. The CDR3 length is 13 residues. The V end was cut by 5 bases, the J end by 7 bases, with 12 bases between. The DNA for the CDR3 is TGTGCCAGCAGTCGAAGCGCGATAAATGAGCAGTTCTTC. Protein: CASSRSAINEQFF.

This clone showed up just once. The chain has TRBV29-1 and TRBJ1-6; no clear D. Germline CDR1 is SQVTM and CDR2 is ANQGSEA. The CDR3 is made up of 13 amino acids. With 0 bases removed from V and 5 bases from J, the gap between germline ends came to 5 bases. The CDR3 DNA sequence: TGCAGCGTTGAAGAGGGAAATAATTCACCCCTCCACTTT. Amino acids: CSVEEGNNSPLHF.

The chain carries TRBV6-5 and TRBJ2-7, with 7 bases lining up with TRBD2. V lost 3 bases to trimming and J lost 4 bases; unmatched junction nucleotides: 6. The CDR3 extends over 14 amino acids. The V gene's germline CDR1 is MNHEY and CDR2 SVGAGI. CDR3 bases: TGTGCCAGCAGTTATGGGAGGGCCGTATACGAGCAGTACTTC. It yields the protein CASSYGRAVYEQYF.

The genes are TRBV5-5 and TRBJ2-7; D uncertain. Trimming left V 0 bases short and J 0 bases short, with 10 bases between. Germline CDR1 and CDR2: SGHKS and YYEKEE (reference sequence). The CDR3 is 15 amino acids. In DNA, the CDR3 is TGTGCCAGCAGCTTGGGCGACCTCAACTCCTACGAGCAGTACGTC. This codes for CASSLGDLNSYEQYV.

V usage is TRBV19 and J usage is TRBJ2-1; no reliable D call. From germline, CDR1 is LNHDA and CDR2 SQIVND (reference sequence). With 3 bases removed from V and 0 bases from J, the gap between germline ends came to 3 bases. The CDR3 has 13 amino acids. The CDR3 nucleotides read TGTGCCAGTAGTATGAGCTCCTACAATGAGCAGTTCTTC. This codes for CASSMSSYNEQFF.

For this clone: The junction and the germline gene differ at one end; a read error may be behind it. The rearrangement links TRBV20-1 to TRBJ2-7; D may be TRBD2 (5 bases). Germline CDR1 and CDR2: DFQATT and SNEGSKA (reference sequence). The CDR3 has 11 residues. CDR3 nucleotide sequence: TGCAGTGCTAGGGACGAGGGAGACACCAGCTTC. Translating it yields CSARDEGDTSF.

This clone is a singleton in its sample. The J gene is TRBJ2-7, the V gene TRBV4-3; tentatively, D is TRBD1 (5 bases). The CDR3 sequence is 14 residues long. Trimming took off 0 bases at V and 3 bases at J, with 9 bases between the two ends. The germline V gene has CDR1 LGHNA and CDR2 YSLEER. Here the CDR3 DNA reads TGCGCCAGCAGCCAAGATAGGGGCAACTACGAGCAGTACTTC. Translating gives CASSQDRGNYEQYF.

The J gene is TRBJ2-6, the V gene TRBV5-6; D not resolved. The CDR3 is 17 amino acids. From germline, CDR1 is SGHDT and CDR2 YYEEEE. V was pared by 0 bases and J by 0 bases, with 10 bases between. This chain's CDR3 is CASSLADPSSGANVLTF. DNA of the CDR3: TGTGCCAGCAGCTTGGCGGACCCGAGCTCTGGGGCCAACGTCCTGACTTTC.

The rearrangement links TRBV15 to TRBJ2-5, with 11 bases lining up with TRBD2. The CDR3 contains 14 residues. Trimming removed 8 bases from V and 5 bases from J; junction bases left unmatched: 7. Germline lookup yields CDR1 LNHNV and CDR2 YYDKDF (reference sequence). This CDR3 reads CATSFSGGGETQYF. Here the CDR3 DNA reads TGTGCCACCTCGTTTAGCGGGGGGGGTGAGACCCAGTACTTC.

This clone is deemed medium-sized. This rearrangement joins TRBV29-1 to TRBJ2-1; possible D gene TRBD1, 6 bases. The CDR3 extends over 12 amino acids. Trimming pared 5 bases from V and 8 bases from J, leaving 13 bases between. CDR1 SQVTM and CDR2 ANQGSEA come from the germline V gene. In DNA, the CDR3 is TGCAGCGTTTACAGGGATTGGGATGAGCAGTTCTTC. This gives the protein CSVYRDWDEQFF.

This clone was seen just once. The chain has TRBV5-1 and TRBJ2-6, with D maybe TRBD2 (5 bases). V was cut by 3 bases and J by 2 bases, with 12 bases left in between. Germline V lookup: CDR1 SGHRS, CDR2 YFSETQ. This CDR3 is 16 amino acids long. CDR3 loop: CASSSEDGTGANVLTF. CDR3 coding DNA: TGCGCCAGCAGCTCAGAGGACGGGACTGGGGCCAACGTCCTGACTTTC.

The CDR3 DNA sequence: TGTGCCAGTAGTCCCGCCGGGGCGGGGGGGCAAAACATTCAGTACTTC. Amino acids: CASSPAGAGGQNIQYF. V is TRBV19 and J is TRBJ2-4; 9 nucleotides match TRBD2. The germline CDR1 and CDR2 sequences are LNHDA and SQIVND (reference sequence). CDR3 size: 16 residues. Trimming removed 5 bases from V and 5 bases from J; junction bases left unmatched: 10.

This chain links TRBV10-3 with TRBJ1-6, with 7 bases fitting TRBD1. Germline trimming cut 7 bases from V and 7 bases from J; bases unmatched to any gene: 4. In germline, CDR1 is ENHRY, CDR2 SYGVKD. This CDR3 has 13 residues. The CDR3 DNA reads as TGTGCCATCATCGGGACAGAGAATTCACCCCTCCACTTT. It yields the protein CAIIGTENSPLHF.

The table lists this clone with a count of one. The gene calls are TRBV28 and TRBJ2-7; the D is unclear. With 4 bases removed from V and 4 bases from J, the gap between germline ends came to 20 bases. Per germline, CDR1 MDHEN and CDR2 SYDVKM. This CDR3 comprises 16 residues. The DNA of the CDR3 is TGTGCCAGCAGTTCCCCCAGAGTGCAGGTTAATTACGAGCAGTACGTC. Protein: CASSSPRVQVNYEQYV.

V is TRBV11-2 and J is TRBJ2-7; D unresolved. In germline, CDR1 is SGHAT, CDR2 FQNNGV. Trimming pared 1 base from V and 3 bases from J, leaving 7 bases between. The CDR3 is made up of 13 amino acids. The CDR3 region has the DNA TGTGCCAGCAGCTTAGGATATCGCTACGAGCAGTACGTC. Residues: CASSLGYRYEQYV.

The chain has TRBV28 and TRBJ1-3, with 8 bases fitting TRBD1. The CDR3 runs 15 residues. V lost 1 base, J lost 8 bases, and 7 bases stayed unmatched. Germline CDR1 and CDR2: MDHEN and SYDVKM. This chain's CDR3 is CASSLSVDRADTIYF. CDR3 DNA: TGTGCCAGCAGTTTATCTGTGGACAGGGCGGACACCATATATTTT.

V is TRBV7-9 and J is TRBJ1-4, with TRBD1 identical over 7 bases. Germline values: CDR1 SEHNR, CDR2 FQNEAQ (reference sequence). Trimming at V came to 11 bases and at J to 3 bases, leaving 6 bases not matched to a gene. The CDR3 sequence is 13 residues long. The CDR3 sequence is CAGRTGSNEKLFF. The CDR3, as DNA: TGTGCCGGACGGACAGGATCTAATGAAAAACTGTTTTTT.

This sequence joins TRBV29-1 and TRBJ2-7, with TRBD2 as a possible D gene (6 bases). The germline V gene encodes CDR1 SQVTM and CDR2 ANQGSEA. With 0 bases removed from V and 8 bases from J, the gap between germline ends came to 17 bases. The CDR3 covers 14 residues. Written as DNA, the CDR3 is TGCAGCGTTGAAGATGGGGTGGGAGGAAACCAGCAGTACGTC. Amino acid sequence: CSVEDGVGGNQQYV.

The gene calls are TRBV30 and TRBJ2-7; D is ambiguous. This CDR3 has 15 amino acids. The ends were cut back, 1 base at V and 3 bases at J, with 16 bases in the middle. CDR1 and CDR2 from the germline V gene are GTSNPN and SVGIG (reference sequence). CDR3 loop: CAWSDPRSALYEQYF. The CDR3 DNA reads TGTGCCTGGAGTGACCCGCGGTCGGCTCTCTACGAGCAGTACTTC.

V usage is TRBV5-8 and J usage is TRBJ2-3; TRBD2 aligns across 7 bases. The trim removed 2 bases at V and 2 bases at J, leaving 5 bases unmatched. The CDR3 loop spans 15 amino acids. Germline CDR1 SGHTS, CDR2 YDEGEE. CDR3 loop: CASSLSGDLTDTQYF. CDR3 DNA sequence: TGTGCCAGCAGCTTAAGCGGGGACCTCACAGATACGCAGTATTTT. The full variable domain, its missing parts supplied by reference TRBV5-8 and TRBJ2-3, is EAGVTQSPTHLIKTRGQQATLRCSPISGHTSVYWYQQALGLGLQFLLWYDEGEERNRGNFPPRFSGRQFPNYSSELNVNALELEDSALYLCASSLSGDLTDTQYFGPGTRLTVL.

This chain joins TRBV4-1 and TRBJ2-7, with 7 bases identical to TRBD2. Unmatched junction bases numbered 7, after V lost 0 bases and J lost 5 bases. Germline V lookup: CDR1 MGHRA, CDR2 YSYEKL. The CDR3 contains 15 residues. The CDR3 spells CASSQEAGAWDEQYF. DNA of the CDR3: TGCGCCAGCAGCCAAGAGGCGGGAGCTTGGGACGAGCAGTACTTC.

The CDR3 loop is CASSLTGGHTEAFF. The CDR3 DNA sequence: TGTGCCAGCAGTCTTACCGGGGGGCACACTGAAGCTTTCTTT. The chain is built from TRBV27 and TRBJ1-1; the D gene is possibly TRBD1 (6 bases). The CDR3 is made up of 14 amino acids. Germline V gene sequence: CDR1 MNHEY, CDR2 SMNVEV (reference sequence). Trimming removed 5 bases at V and 3 bases at J, with 13 bases between.

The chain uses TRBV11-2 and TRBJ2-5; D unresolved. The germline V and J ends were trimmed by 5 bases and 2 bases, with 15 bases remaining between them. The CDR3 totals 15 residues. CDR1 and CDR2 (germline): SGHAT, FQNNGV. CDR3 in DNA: TGTGCCAGCAGCCCCCCCCTGGACCTTCAAGAGACCCAGTACTTC. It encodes CASSPPLDLQETQYF.